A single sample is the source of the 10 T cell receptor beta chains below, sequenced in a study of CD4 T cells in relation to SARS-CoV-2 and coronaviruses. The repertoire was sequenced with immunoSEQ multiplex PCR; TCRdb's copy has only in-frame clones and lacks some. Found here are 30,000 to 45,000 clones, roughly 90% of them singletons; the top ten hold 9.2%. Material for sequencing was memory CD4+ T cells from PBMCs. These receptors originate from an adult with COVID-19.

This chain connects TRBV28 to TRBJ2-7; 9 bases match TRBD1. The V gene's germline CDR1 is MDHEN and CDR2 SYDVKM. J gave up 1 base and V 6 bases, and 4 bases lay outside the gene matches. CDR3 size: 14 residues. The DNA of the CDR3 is TGTGCCAGCAGGCACGGGACAGGGTCCTACGAGCAGTACTTC. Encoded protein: CASRHGTGSYEQYF.

CDR3 sequence (DNA): TGTGCCAGCAGCCCTCCCCGGGGGAGGCTGCTTTTGAACACCGGGGAGCTGTTTTTT. Its protein product is CASSPPRGRLLLNTGELFF. The J gene is TRBJ2-2, the V gene TRBV14, with a tentative D call TRBD2 (6 bases). The germline V gene encodes CDR1 SGHDN and CDR2 FVKESK. This CDR3 comprises 19 residues. V lost 4 bases and J lost 1, with 22 bases in between.

The CDR3 DNA sequence: TGTGCCAGCAGTTTATATGTCAGGGGGGCCCCAGAGACCCAGTACTTC. Protein product: CASSLYVRGAPETQYF. This chain links TRBV27 with TRBJ2-5, with D tentatively TRBD1 (7 bases). Trimming took off 1 base at V and 4 bases at J, with 16 bases between the two ends. The CDR3 spans 16 residues. Germline CDR1 is MNHEY and CDR2 is SMNVEV (reference sequence).

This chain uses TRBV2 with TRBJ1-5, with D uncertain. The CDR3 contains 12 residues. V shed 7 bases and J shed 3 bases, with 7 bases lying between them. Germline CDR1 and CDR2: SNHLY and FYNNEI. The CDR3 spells CASNMDNQPQHF. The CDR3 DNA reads TGTGCCAGCAACATGGACAATCAGCCCCAGCATTTT.

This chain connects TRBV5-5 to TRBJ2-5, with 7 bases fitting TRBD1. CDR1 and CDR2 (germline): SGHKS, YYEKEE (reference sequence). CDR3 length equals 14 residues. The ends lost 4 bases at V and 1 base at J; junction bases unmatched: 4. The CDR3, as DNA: TGTGCCAGCAGCCAATGGACAGGCCAAGAGACCCAGTACTTC. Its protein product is CASSQWTGQETQYF.

This CDR3 is CASSLRSLAGGAETQYF. CDR3 in DNA: TGTGCCAGCAGCTTACGCTCGTTAGCGGGGGGGGCGGAGACCCAGTACTTC. The chain joins TRBV11-2 to TRBJ2-5; 11 nucleotides agree with TRBD2. The CDR3 is 17 amino acids. Per germline, CDR1 SGHAT and CDR2 FQNNGV. Trimming at V came to 2 bases and at J to 5 bases, leaving 10 bases not matched to a gene.

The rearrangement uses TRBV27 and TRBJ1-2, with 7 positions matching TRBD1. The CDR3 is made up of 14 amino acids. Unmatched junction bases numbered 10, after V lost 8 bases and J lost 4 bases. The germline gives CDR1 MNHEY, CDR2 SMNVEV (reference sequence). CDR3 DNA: TGTGCCAGCGGATTCCCCGGGACAGCCTATGGCTACACCTTC. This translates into CASGFPGTAYGYTF.

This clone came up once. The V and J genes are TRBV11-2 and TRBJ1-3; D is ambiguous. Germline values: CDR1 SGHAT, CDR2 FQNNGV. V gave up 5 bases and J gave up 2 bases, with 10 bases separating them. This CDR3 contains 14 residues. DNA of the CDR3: TGTGCCAGCAGCCTTAAGAGTGCTGGAAACACCATATATTTT. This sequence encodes CASSLKSAGNTIYF.

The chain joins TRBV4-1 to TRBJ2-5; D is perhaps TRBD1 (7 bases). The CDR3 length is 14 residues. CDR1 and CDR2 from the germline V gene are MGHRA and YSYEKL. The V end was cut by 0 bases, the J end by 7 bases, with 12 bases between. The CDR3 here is CASSQDSQGGTQYF. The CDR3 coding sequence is TGCGCCAGCAGCCAAGACTCGCAGGGGGGGACCCAGTACTTC.

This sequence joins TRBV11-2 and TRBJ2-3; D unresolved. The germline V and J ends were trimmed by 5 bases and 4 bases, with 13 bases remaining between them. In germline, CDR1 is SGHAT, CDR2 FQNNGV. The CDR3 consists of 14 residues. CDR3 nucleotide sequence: TGTGCCAGCAGCATACTCACTTGGGCAGATACGCAGTATTTT. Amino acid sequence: CASSILTWADTQYF.